Given below is one T cell receptor beta chain in context. These data come from a study of blood T cell repertoires in COVID-19. Here immunoSEQ multiplex PCR was the method, and the copy in TCRdb shows in-frame clones only, minus some. The data hold a few hundred thousand clones, with just over 85% observed a single time. CDR3 size: 20 residues. Per the germline V gene, CDR1 is LGHNA and CDR2 is YNFKEQ. Unmatched junction bases numbered 12, after V lost 1 base and J lost 1 base. V is TRBV4-2 and J is TRBJ2-3; TRBD2 matches 12 bases. The receptor was isolated from a woman between 40 and 50 years old with acute COVID-19. Sequenced input: PBMCs or T cells enriched from blood (not recorded which). CDR3 nucleotides: TGTGCCAGCAGCCAAGTCCCTGGGGCTAGCGGGGGGGCTGGCACAGATACGCAGTATTTT. It codes for CASSQVPGASGGAGTDTQYF.